A selection of T cell receptor beta chains follows, all from one sample in a study of PD-1 blockade in classical Hodgkin lymphoma. Method: immunoSEQ multiplex PCR; TCRdb's copy keeps in-frame clones and lacks some. This sample has 70,000 to 80,000 clones, with approximately 94% found just once. Sequences were derived from peripheral blood mononuclear cells (PBMCs), sampled at baseline. All receptors come from a human donor with classical Hodgkin lymphoma. The CDR3 runs from the conserved cysteine through the conserved F or W. The D gene is left open where the match is weak. Clone size is shown for a subset of rows, as once, few, many or a class of expanded clone.

TRBV19,NA,TRBJ1-3,NA,15,TGTGCCAGTAATCGGTGGGAGAGCTCTGGAAACACCATATATTTT,CASNRWESSGNTIYF
TRBV18,once,TRBJ2-7,TRBD1,15,TGTGCCAGCTCACCAATGTGGCAGGGGGCCTACGAGCAGTACTTC,CASSPMWQGAYEQYF
TRBV11-2,medium-sized,TRBJ1-2,TRBD1,11,TGTGCCAGCGGGGACAGGGGTGGCTACACCTTC,CASGDRGGYTF
TRBV12-5,NA,TRBJ1-5,NA,14,TGTGCTAGTGGTTTGTCGACAGCCAATCAGCCCCAGCATTTT,CASGLSTANQPQHF
TRBV7-3,NA,TRBJ2-5,TRBD1,14,TGTGCCAGCAGCCGGACAGGGGGCGGGGAGACCCAGTACTTC,CASSRTGGGETQYF
TRBV14,NA,TRBJ2-3,TRBD2,17,TGTGCCAGCAGCGACCCGGGACTAGCGGGAGGAATGGATACGCAGTATTTT,CASSDPGLAGGMDTQYF
TRBV5-4,NA,TRBJ2-7,TRBD1,14,TGTGCCAGCAGCACCGGACAGGGCGGCTACGAGCAGTACTTC,CASSTGQGGYEQYF
TRBV4-1,NA,TRBJ2-7,NA,13,TGCGCCAGCAGCCACCCCGGGAACTACGAGCAGTACTTC,CASSHPGNYEQYF
TRBV19,NA,TRBJ1-5,NA,15,TGTGCCAGTAGGCTCATCGGACAGTACAATCAGCCCCAGCATTTT,CASRLIGQYNQPQHF
TRBV19,NA,TRBJ2-3,TRBD1,13,TGTGCCAGTAGTCGGGACAGGGGGCATACGCAGTATTTT,CASSRDRGHTQYF